This is a list of T cell receptor beta chains from one sample in a study of cytomegalovirus exposure and HLA in healthy donors. Clones were read by immunoSEQ multiplex PCR, and TCRdb kept only the in-frame ones, dropping some. Recorded for this sample: under 95,000 clones. Input material: PBMCs. All receptors come from a man aged 45 to 65 in good health and CMV-seronegative. The CDR3 runs from the conserved cysteine through the conserved F or W. The D gene is left open where the match is weak.

V gene: TRBV5-3
J gene: TRBJ1-1
D gene: TRBD1
CDR3 DNA: TGTGCCAGAAGCTCTGGACAGGGGGCCACTGAAGCTTTCTTT
CDR3 protein: CARSSGQGATEAFF

V gene: TRBV6-5
J gene: TRBJ2-7
D gene: -
CDR3 DNA: TGTGCCAGCAGTTACTCGGGGGCAGACCCCTACGAGCAGTACTTC
CDR3 protein: CASSYSGADPYEQYF

V gene: TRBV29-1
J gene: TRBJ2-3
D gene: TRBD1
CDR3 DNA: TGCAGCGTTACCAGGGGGCAGGTCACAGATACGCAGTATTTT
CDR3 protein: CSVTRGQVTDTQYF

V gene: TRBV25-1
J gene: TRBJ2-3
D gene: -
CDR3 DNA: TGTGCCAGCAGTGAATGGGCCAGTAGCACAGATACGCAGTATTTT
CDR3 protein: CASSEWASSTDTQYF

V gene: TRBV5-4
J gene: TRBJ2-7
D gene: -
CDR3 DNA: TGTGCCAGCAGCTTGAGGCAGGTTGGAAACGAGCAGTACTTC
CDR3 protein: CASSLRQVGNEQYF

V gene: TRBV4-1
J gene: TRBJ2-7
D gene: -
CDR3 DNA: TGCGCCAGCAGCCAACAGGTGGGGAGCGAGCAGTACTTC
CDR3 protein: CASSQQVGSEQYF

V gene: TRBV6-1
J gene: TRBJ1-4
D gene: -
CDR3 DNA: TGTGCCAGCAGTAAGTTACAGGGTCTGGGAGAAAAACTGTTTTTT
CDR3 protein: CASSKLQGLGEKLFF

V gene: TRBV28
J gene: TRBJ1-1
D gene: TRBD1
CDR3 DNA: TGTGCCAGCAGTTTAAGTTTTTTTGGGACAGGGCGAAACACTGAAGCTTTCTTT
CDR3 protein: CASSLSFFGTGRNTEAFF

V gene: TRBV5-1
J gene: TRBJ1-2
D gene: -
CDR3 DNA: TGCGCCAGCAGCTTGGGCCCAGGGGAAAAAGGGTACACCTTC
CDR3 protein: CASSLGPGEKGYTF

V gene: TRBV11-2
J gene: TRBJ2-7
D gene: TRBD1
CDR3 DNA: TGTGCCAGCAGCCGCCGGGACAGGGTCTTCTACGAGCAGTACTTC
CDR3 protein: CASSRRDRVFYEQYF

V gene: TRBV5-6
J gene: TRBJ1-2
D gene: TRBD1
CDR3 DNA: TGTGCCAGCAGCGCGGGACAGGGGGACGGCTACACCTTC
CDR3 protein: CASSAGQGDGYTF

V gene: TRBV27
J gene: TRBJ2-7
D gene: -
CDR3 DNA: TGTGCCAGCAGTTTATTTGGCAACTACGAGCAGTACTTC
CDR3 protein: CASSLFGNYEQYF

V gene: TRBV9
J gene: TRBJ2-2
D gene: TRBD1
CDR3 DNA: TGTGCCAGCAGCGGGAGACAGGGGACCAACACCGGGGAGCTGTTTTTT
CDR3 protein: CASSGRQGTNTGELFF

V gene: TRBV6-1
J gene: TRBJ1-2
D gene: -
CDR3 DNA: TGTGCCAGCACCATTGACAGGCCTACTTATGGCTACACCTTC
CDR3 protein: CASTIDRPTYGYTF

V gene: TRBV7-6
J gene: TRBJ2-1
D gene: -
CDR3 DNA: TGTGCCAGCAGCCCGGGGGGAGGGGGACCTCCTTTGGCCTATGAGCAGTTCTTC
CDR3 protein: CASSPGGGGPPLAYEQFF

V gene: TRBV18
J gene: TRBJ1-1
D gene: -
CDR3 DNA: TGTGCCAGCTCGCGTACCAATACGGTTAGCACTGAAGCTTTCTTT
CDR3 protein: CASSRTNTVSTEAFF

V gene: TRBV5-6
J gene: TRBJ2-5
D gene: -
CDR3 DNA: TGTGCCAGCAGCAATTCGGGCGGGGTGTACCAAGAGACCCAGTACTTC
CDR3 protein: CASSNSGGVYQETQYF

V gene: TRBV7-9
J gene: TRBJ1-1
D gene: TRBD1
CDR3 DNA: TGTGCCAGCAGCTTAGTTGGCAGGGGGCGGAACACTGAAGCTTTCTTT
CDR3 protein: CASSLVGRGRNTEAFF

V gene: TRBV5-6
J gene: TRBJ2-7
D gene: TRBD1
CDR3 DNA: TGTGCCAGCAGCCCGCGGACAGGAAGTATCTACGAGCAGTACTTC
CDR3 protein: CASSPRTGSIYEQYF

V gene: TRBV5-1
J gene: TRBJ1-4
D gene: TRBD1
CDR3 DNA: TGCGCCACCGGGACAGGGACGGGCGAAAAACTGTTTTTT
CDR3 protein: CATGTGTGEKLFF

V gene: TRBV10-3
J gene: TRBJ2-3
D gene: TRBD1
CDR3 DNA: TGTGCCATCAGAGCAAGACAGGGGGCCAGCACAGATACGCAGTATTTT
CDR3 protein: CAIRARQGASTDTQYF

V gene: TRBV29-1
J gene: TRBJ2-7
D gene: -
CDR3 DNA: TGCAGCGTTGAGAGTCAGGGCTACGAGCAGTACTTC
CDR3 protein: CSVESQGYEQYF

V gene: TRBV28
J gene: TRBJ1-2
D gene: -
CDR3 DNA: TGTGCCAGCAGTCCAGACAGCTTCAGAAACTATGGCTACACCTTC
CDR3 protein: CASSPDSFRNYGYTF

V gene: TRBV19
J gene: TRBJ1-1
D gene: TRBD1
CDR3 DNA: TGTGCCAGTAGTACAACTATTACAGGGGTATCCCTTGAAGCTTTCTTT
CDR3 protein: CASSTTITGVSLEAFF

V gene: TRBV28
J gene: TRBJ2-7
D gene: TRBD1
CDR3 DNA: TGTGCCAGCAGTTACTTGACAGGGGCTACCTACGAGCAGTACTTC
CDR3 protein: CASSYLTGATYEQYF

V gene: TRBV6-5
J gene: TRBJ1-4
D gene: -
CDR3 DNA: TGTGCCAGCAGGTACCAGGGGATAAGTGAAAAACTGTTTTTT
CDR3 protein: CASRYQGISEKLFF

V gene: TRBV7-2
J gene: TRBJ2-7
D gene: -
CDR3 DNA: TGTGCCAGCAGCGTACAGGGAGGGGTGGAGGAGCAGTACTTC
CDR3 protein: CASSVQGGVEEQYF

V gene: TRBV7-7
J gene: TRBJ2-5
D gene: -
CDR3 DNA: TGTGCTAGCAGCCAAAGCAGGGCCAGCGAGACCCAGTACTTC
CDR3 protein: CASSQSRASETQYF

V gene: TRBV19
J gene: TRBJ1-3
D gene: -
CDR3 DNA: TGTGCCAGTAAAAGCGCGAGACAGTACCTTCCTGGAAACACCATATATTTT
CDR3 protein: CASKSARQYLPGNTIYF

V gene: TRBV2
J gene: TRBJ1-4
D gene: TRBD1
CDR3 DNA: TGTGCCAGCAATCGACAGGGGGTGGATGAAAAACTGTTTTTT
CDR3 protein: CASNRQGVDEKLFF

V gene: TRBV20-1
J gene: TRBJ1-1
D gene: -
CDR3 DNA: TGCAGTGTTCAGGACAGTGAAGCTTTCTTT
CDR3 protein: CSVQDSEAFF

V gene: TRBV6-5
J gene: TRBJ1-2
D gene: -
CDR3 DNA: TGTGCCAGCAGTTACTCGACGGGGGACTATGGCTACACCTTC
CDR3 protein: CASSYSTGDYGYTF

V gene: TRBV7-9
J gene: TRBJ1-1
D gene: -
CDR3 DNA: TGTGCCAGCAGCTTATCTAACACTGAAGCTTTCTTT
CDR3 protein: CASSLSNTEAFF

V gene: TRBV7-9
J gene: TRBJ1-2
D gene: TRBD1
CDR3 DNA: TGTGCCAGCAGCTCCAGACAGGGAGGTAACTATGGCTACACCTTC
CDR3 protein: CASSSRQGGNYGYTF

V gene: TRBV25-1
J gene: TRBJ2-7
D gene: -
CDR3 DNA: TGTGCCAGCAGTGACACAGGGAGCTACGAGCAGTACTTC
CDR3 protein: CASSDTGSYEQYF

V gene: TRBV5-1
J gene: TRBJ2-5
D gene: TRBD1
CDR3 DNA: TGCGCCAGCAGCGACCAGGGACAGACCCAAGAGACCCAGTACTTC
CDR3 protein: CASSDQGQTQETQYF

V gene: TRBV20-1
J gene: TRBJ2-7
D gene: TRBD2
CDR3 DNA: TGCAGTGCTCGGGGGGCCTACGAGCAGTACTTC
CDR3 protein: CSARGAYEQYF

V gene: TRBV2
J gene: TRBJ2-2
D gene: TRBD1
CDR3 DNA: TGTGCCAGCACGACAGGGCCCACCGGGGAGCTGTTTTTT
CDR3 protein: CASTTGPTGELFF

V gene: TRBV20-1
J gene: TRBJ1-1
D gene: -
CDR3 DNA: TGCAGTGGCAGACAGGTATCTGAAGCTTTCTTT
CDR3 protein: CSGRQVSEAFF

V gene: TRBV25-1
J gene: TRBJ2-2
D gene: TRBD2
CDR3 DNA: TGTGCCAGCAGCAGACTAGCGGGGGCCCTGAACACCGGGGAGCTGTTTTTT
CDR3 protein: CASSRLAGALNTGELFF

V gene: TRBV5-6
J gene: TRBJ1-1
D gene: TRBD1
CDR3 DNA: TGTGCCAGCAGTGTGACAGGGGCGAACACTGAAGCTTTCTTT
CDR3 protein: CASSVTGANTEAFF

V gene: TRBV4-2
J gene: TRBJ1-2
D gene: -
CDR3 DNA: TGTGCCAGCAGCCAAGATCGAGCGACAGGCTATGGCTACACCTTC
CDR3 protein: CASSQDRATGYGYTF

V gene: TRBV6-6
J gene: TRBJ2-7
D gene: TRBD2
CDR3 DNA: TGTGCCAGCACCTACAGCGGGGCGTCCTACGAGCAGTACTTC
CDR3 protein: CASTYSGASYEQYF

V gene: TRBV7-8
J gene: TRBJ1-5
D gene: -
CDR3 DNA: TGTGCCAGCAGCTCCCGGGTCCGGCGAAATAGCAATCAGCCCCAGCATTTT
CDR3 protein: CASSSRVRRNSNQPQHF

V gene: TRBV5-6
J gene: TRBJ2-2
D gene: -
CDR3 DNA: TGTGCCAGCAGCTTCGGACAGCGCACCGGGGAGCTGTTTTTT
CDR3 protein: CASSFGQRTGELFF

V gene: TRBV27
J gene: TRBJ2-1
D gene: TRBD1
CDR3 DNA: TGTGCCAGCACAAAACTCGGGACAGGGAACAATGAGCAGTTCTTC
CDR3 protein: CASTKLGTGNNEQFF

V gene: TRBV7-9
J gene: TRBJ1-1
D gene: -
CDR3 DNA: TGTGCCAGCAGCTTAGTCGGGGGGTACACTGAAGCTTTCTTT
CDR3 protein: CASSLVGGYTEAFF

V gene: TRBV5-1
J gene: TRBJ2-2
D gene: TRBD1
CDR3 DNA: TGCGCCAGCAGCTCACTGACAGGGGTCACCGGGGAGCTGTTTTTT
CDR3 protein: CASSSLTGVTGELFF

V gene: TRBV7-9
J gene: TRBJ1-1
D gene: -
CDR3 DNA: TGTGCCAGCAAAATAGGAGGTAACACTGAAGCTTTCTTT
CDR3 protein: CASKIGGNTEAFF

V gene: TRBV2
J gene: TRBJ2-5
D gene: -
CDR3 DNA: TGTGCCAGCAGTGAAGGCGGCTCTGAGACCCAGTACTTC
CDR3 protein: CASSEGGSETQYF

V gene: TRBV19
J gene: TRBJ1-2
D gene: TRBD1
CDR3 DNA: TGTGCCAGTAGTATAAGGACAGGGACCTTTAACTATGGCTACACCTTC
CDR3 protein: CASSIRTGTFNYGYTF

V gene: TRBV6-5
J gene: TRBJ2-1
D gene: TRBD2
CDR3 DNA: TGTGCCAGCAGTTACGAGCGGGGGGAGGTCAATGAGCAGTTCTTC
CDR3 protein: CASSYERGEVNEQFF

V gene: TRBV19
J gene: TRBJ1-2
D gene: -
CDR3 DNA: TGTGCCAGTAGTATTGACTTCTTGAGTTACTATGGCTACACCTTC
CDR3 protein: CASSIDFLSYYGYTF

V gene: TRBV4-1
J gene: TRBJ1-4
D gene: TRBD1
CDR3 DNA: TGCGCCAGCAGCCAACCGGACAGGGAGGGTGAAAAACTGTTTTTT
CDR3 protein: CASSQPDREGEKLFF